A single sample is the source of the 9 T cell receptor beta chains below, sequenced in a study of blood T cells in healthy people across ages. A second roughly 7 to 11 cycle PCR used barcoded and J-beta primers. MiXCR was run by TCRdb on the 5' RACE reads, yielding one entry per CDR3 protein. The table has some 900,000 distinct CDR3 sequences, around 48% seen once; the top ten hold under 15%. The sequenced material came from blood. These receptors all come from a man aged 30 to 39 in good health.

The chain links TRBV9 to TRBJ1-3, with 11 bases that match TRBD1. The germline V gene has CDR1 SGDLS and CDR2 YYNGEE. J gave up 2 bases and V 3 bases, and 1 base lay outside the gene matches. CDR3 length equals 15 residues. CDR3 protein: CASSEGQGAGNTIYF. The CDR3 DNA reads TGTGCCAGCAGCGAGGGACAGGGGGCTGGAAACACCATATATTTT.

The table lists this clonotype with a count of one. The chain uses TRBV20-1 and TRBJ2-5, with D maybe TRBD2 (5 bases). Trimming took off 1 base at V and 0 bases at J, with 12 bases between the two ends. Germline loops: CDR1 DFQATT, CDR2 SNEGSKA (reference sequence). The CDR3 is 15 residues long. Written as DNA, the CDR3 is TGCAGTGCTAGAGCCCATGGACTTGACCAAGAGACCCAGTACTTC. Translating it yields CSARAHGLDQETQYF.

V is TRBV4-2 and J is TRBJ2-1; tentative D call: TRBD1 (8 bases). Gene TRBJ2-7 matches the end of the DNA better, so the J call may be wrong. The CDR3 length is 17 residues. Germline V CDR1 and CDR2: LGHNA, YNFKEQ. The CDR3 sequence is CASSRGQGGSSYNEQYF. In DNA form, the CDR3 reads TGTGCCAGCAGCCGAGGACAGGGAGGGAGCTCCTACAATGAGCAGTACTTC.

This clonotype came up a few times. This sequence joins TRBV9 and TRBJ2-4; TRBD2 matches 10 bases. The CDR3 sequence is 15 residues long. Unmatched junction bases numbered 4, after V lost 1 base and J lost 6 bases. The germline gives CDR1 SGDLS, CDR2 YYNGEE. DNA for the CDR3: TGTGCCAGCAGCGTAAGCGGGGGGGGTGCAAACATTCAGTACTTC. Encoded protein: CASSVSGGGANIQYF.

This clonotype appeared a few times. The CDR3 nucleotides are TGTGCCAGCAGCGTAGTACAGGAAAACACTGAAGCTTTCTTT. It codes for CASSVVQENTEAFF. This chain joins TRBV9 and TRBJ1-1; TRBD1 might be the D (5 bases). V lost 0 bases and J 2 bases, leaving 8 bases between the germline ends. The germline gives CDR1 SGDLS, CDR2 YYNGEE. The CDR3 is 14 residues long.

The rearrangement joins TRBV7-8 to TRBJ1-5; D gene unclear. Germline CDR1 reads SGHVS; CDR2 reads FQNEAQ. Trimming removed 5 bases at V and 6 bases at J, with 14 bases between. This CDR3 has 14 amino acids. The CDR3 bases are TGTGCCAGCAGCGAGGCTGGATATCGTCAGCCCCAGCATTTT. This codes for CASSEAGYRQPQHF.

The V and J genes are TRBV7-2 and TRBJ1-4; tentatively, D is TRBD1 (5 bases). The CDR3 spans 17 residues. Germline lookup yields CDR1 SGHTA and CDR2 FQGNSA. The ends were cut back, 4 bases at V and 3 bases at J, with 18 bases in the middle. CDR3 DNA sequence: TGTGCCAGCAGCTCTAAGGGATTGGGGGTTCCTAATGAAAAACTGTTTTTT. The encoded protein is CASSSKGLGVPNEKLFF.

A few counts support this clonotype. The gene calls are TRBV3-1 and TRBJ2-7; D remains unclear. CDR3 length: 14 amino acids. V was shortened by 3 bases and J by 0 bases, with 9 bases between the two germline ends. Germline V gene lookup returns CDR1 LGHDT and CDR2 YNNKEL (reference sequence). CDR3 coding DNA: TGTGCCAGCAGCCAGGACGTAGTCTCCTACGAGCAGTACTTC. Translation: CASSQDVVSYEQYF.

This clonotype turned up a few times. The rearrangement uses TRBV12-3 or TRBV12-4 and TRBJ2-2; TRBD2 matches at 10 bases. Unmatched junction bases numbered 8, after V lost 6 bases and J lost 7 bases. This CDR3 comprises 15 residues. CDR3 sequence: CASSPIAGGNGELFF. The DNA for the CDR3 is TGTGCCAGCAGCCCAATAGCGGGGGGAAACGGGGAGCTGTTTTTT.